Presented here are 25 T cell receptor beta chains from one specimen sequenced in a study of shared clonotypes between healthy human individuals. Profiling relied on immunoSEQ multiplex PCR, and the TCRdb table lists in-frame clones only, not all of them. The sample holds some 2,100,000 clones, 90% to 96% seen once. Material for sequencing was naive CD4+ T cells sorted from blood. Subset meaning: CD45RA+ positively selected. These TCRs come from a young man in good health.

V and J are TRBV7-2 and TRBJ2-4; possibly TRBD1 or TRBD2 for D (5 bases each). The length of the CDR3 is 14 residues. Germline CDR1 is SGHTA and CDR2 is FQGNSA. Trimming pared 9 bases from V and 0 bases from J, leaving 12 bases between. The CDR3 DNA reads as TGTGCCAGTGGGACGGAGCTAGCCAAAAACATTCAGTACTTC. It encodes CASGTELAKNIQYF. Variable domain in full (rest from reference TRBV7-2 and TRBJ2-4): GAGVSQSPSNKVTEKGKDVELRCDPISGHTALYWYRQSLGQGLEFLIYFQGNSAPDKSGLPSDRFSAERTGGSVSTLTIQRTQQEDSAVYLCASGTELAKNIQYFGAGTRLSVL.

The chain is built from TRBV6-1 and TRBJ2-1; D remains ambiguous. This CDR3 contains 11 residues. Trimming cost V 11 bases and J 7 bases, with 12 bases left between them. Germline CDR1 MNHNS, CDR2 SASEGT. CDR3 DNA: TGTGCCTACTCTCCCGGTAATGAGCAGTTCTTC. It encodes CAYSPGNEQFF.

This clone has a single count. DNA for the CDR3: TGTGCCAGCAGTGAAAAGTGGGGGGACAGGGGGCACACTGAAGCTTTCTTT. Its protein product is CASSEKWGDRGHTEAFF. V is TRBV6-1 and J is TRBJ1-1; 12 positions match TRBD1. The CDR3 sequence is 17 residues long. Germline V gives CDR1 MNHNS, CDR2 SASEGT. The junction had 7 bases not matched to a gene; V was cut back by 2 bases and J by 3 bases.

This chain's CDR3 is CASSLGQGANTEAFF. As DNA, the CDR3 is TGTGCCAGCAGCCTCGGACAGGGGGCCAACACTGAAGCTTTCTTT. This rearrangement joins TRBV4-2 to TRBJ1-1, with 11 bases fitting TRBD1. Germline V lookup: CDR1 LGHNA, CDR2 YNFKEQ. The J segment lost 2 bases and the V segment lost 4 bases, leaving 3 bases of the junction unmatched. The CDR3 loop spans 15 amino acids.

About this clone itself: A read error may be the cause here, since a much bigger clone is one base away. This chain links TRBV11-3 with TRBJ2-2, with 7 bases matching TRBD1. CDR1 is SGHNT and CDR2 is YENEEA in the germline V gene. The CDR3 is 12 residues long. Trimming at V came to 4 bases and at J to 7 bases, leaving 0 bases not matched to a gene. CDR3: CASSWDSGELFF. The CDR3 region has the DNA TGTGCCAGCAGCTGGGACAGCGGGGAGCTGTTTTTT. The full variable domain, rest sourced from reference TRBV11-3 and TRBJ2-2, is EAGVVQSPRYKIIEKKQPVAFWCNPISGHNTLYWYLQNLGQGPELLIRYENEEAVDDSQLPKDRFSAERLKGVDSTLKIQPAELGDSAVYLCASSWDSGELFFGEGSRLTVL.

The gene calls are TRBV6-5 and TRBJ2-5, with 8 bases matching TRBD1. CDR1 and CDR2 from the germline V gene are MNHEY and SVGAGI. The CDR3 spans 15 residues. J gave up 2 bases and V 0 bases, and 2 bases lay outside the gene matches. CDR3 in DNA: TGTGCCAGCAGTTACTCGGACAGGGCACAAGAGACCCAGTACTTC. Its protein is CASSYSDRAQETQYF.

The rearrangement joins TRBV7-9 to TRBJ2-7; D perhaps matches TRBD1 (5 bases). Per the germline V gene, CDR1 is SEHNR and CDR2 is FQNEAQ (reference sequence). V was pared by 0 bases and J by 2 bases, with 14 bases between. This CDR3 has 16 residues. As DNA, the CDR3 is TGTGCCAGCAGCTTAGCGCGTGGACATGTTACCTACGAGCAGTACTTC. This sequence encodes CASSLARGHVTYEQYF.

This clone was detected once. The sample contains more than one DNA sequence encoding this CDR3. This chain links TRBV5-1 with TRBJ2-6; D call uncertain. The CDR3 consists of 15 residues. V was clipped by 2 bases and J by 0 bases, with 6 bases between them. Germline values: CDR1 SGHRS, CDR2 YFSETQ. CDR3 sequence: CASSFSNSGANVLTF. CDR3 nucleotides: TGCGCCAGCAGCTTTTCAAACTCTGGGGCCAACGTCCTGACTTTC.

This chain links TRBV28 with TRBJ1-1; 7 positions agree with TRBD1. The CDR3 loop spans 14 amino acids. Germline-derived CDR1 and CDR2 are MDHEN and SYDVKM. V shed 6 bases and J 0 bases; nucleotides not matched to a gene: 4. CDR3 loop: CASRAGQMNTEAFF. The CDR3 nucleotides read TGTGCCAGCAGGGCGGGACAGATGAACACTGAAGCTTTCTTT. The variable domain in full, completed from reference TRBV28 and TRBJ1-1, reads DVKVTQSSRYLVKRTGEKVFLECVQDMDHENMFWYRQDPGLGLRLIYFSYDVKMKEKGDIPEGYSVSREKKERFSLILESASTNQTSMYLCASRAGQMNTEAFFGQGTRLTVV.

The chain carries TRBV4-3 and TRBJ2-1; the D gene is possibly TRBD1 (5 bases). Looked up from germline, CDR1 is LGHNA and CDR2 is YSLEER. This CDR3 spans 13 amino acids. Trimming stripped 4 bases from V and 9 bases from J, with 13 bases between. The CDR3 region has the DNA TGCGCCAGCAGCCGCGAGCCAGGGCGTGAGCAGTTCTTC. This sequence encodes CASSREPGREQFF.

This rearrangement joins TRBV6-1 to TRBJ2-5; 9 nucleotides match TRBD1. Germline V gene sequence: CDR1 MNHNS, CDR2 SASEGT. The ends lost 7 bases at V and 2 bases at J; junction bases unmatched: 2. The CDR3 is 13 amino acids. The CDR3 nucleotides read TGTGCCAGCAACGACAGGGGGCAAGAGACCCAGTACTTC. Encoded protein: CASNDRGQETQYF.

This chain connects TRBV7-2 to TRBJ2-1; D gene uncertain. Germline CDR1 SGHTA, CDR2 FQGNSA. CDR3 length: 12 amino acids. V shed 5 bases and J shed 3 bases, with 5 bases lying between them. The CDR3 coding sequence is TGTGCCAGCAGCAACAACTACAATGAGCAGTTCTTC. Protein product: CASSNNYNEQFF.

This chain uses TRBV19 with TRBJ1-4; 8 nucleotides align to TRBD1. Germline lookup yields CDR1 LNHDA and CDR2 SQIVND (reference sequence). The CDR3 totals 15 residues. J lost 8 bases, V lost 2 bases, and 7 bases had no gene match. In DNA form, the CDR3 reads TGTGCCAGTAGTATACCCGGACAGGGAGACGAAAAACTGTTTTTT. Amino acid sequence: CASSIPGQGDEKLFF. Based on the CDR3 plus reference TRBV19 and TRBJ1-4, the full variable domain is DGGITQSPKYLFRKEGQNVTLSCEQNLNHDAMYWYRQDPGQGLRLIYYSQIVNDFQKGDIAEGYSVSREKKESFPLTVTSAQKNPTAFYLCASSIPGQGDEKLFFGSGTQLSVL.

This chain joins TRBV6-1 and TRBJ1-1, with 9 bases fitting TRBD1. Germline V gene lookup returns CDR1 MNHNS and CDR2 SASEGT. The CDR3 has 14 residues. Losses at the gene ends were 8 bases for V and 4 bases for J; bases not matched to a gene: 8. This CDR3 is CASGTGFLFTEAFF. The CDR3 region has the DNA TGTGCCAGCGGGACAGGGTTTCTTTTCACTGAAGCTTTCTTT.

The CDR3 protein is CASSGTASSTDTQYF. In nucleotides, the CDR3 is TGTGCCAGCAGCGGGACAGCTTCTAGCACAGATACGCAGTATTTT. The J gene is TRBJ2-3, the V gene TRBV2, with 7 bases aligning to TRBD1. Trimming cost V 6 bases and J 0 bases; bases outside gene matches: 6. Per the germline V gene, CDR1 is SNHLY and CDR2 is FYNNEI. The CDR3 contains 15 residues.

The gene calls are TRBV2 and TRBJ2-1; TRBD2 aligns across 7 bases. Trimming took 6 bases from V and 5 from J; bases not matched to a gene: 10. The CDR3 length is 15 residues. The germline CDR1 and CDR2 sequences are SNHLY and FYNNEI. As DNA, the CDR3 is TGTGCCAGCAGGGCGACTAGCAGAACTAACAATGAGCAGTTCTTC. It codes for CASRATSRTNNEQFF.

Regarding this clone: Other DNA sequences within the sample encode an identical CDR3. The V call is TRBV18, the J call TRBJ2-7; D remains ambiguous. Germline CDR1 is KGHSH and CDR2 is LQKENI. This CDR3 region has 12 residues. Between the trimmed V and J ends, which lost 2 bases and 5 bases, there was a span of 7 bases. The CDR3 nucleotides read TGTGCCAGCTCACCAACTCGCGACGAGCAGTACTTC. As protein: CASSPTRDEQYF. The entire variable domain, with the rest obtained from reference TRBV18 and TRBJ2-7, is as follows: NAGVMQNPRHLVRRRGQEARLRCSPMKGHSHVYWYRQLPEEGLKFMVYLQKENIIDESGMPKERFSAEFPKEGPSILRIQQVVRGDSAAYFCASSPTRDEQYFGPGTRLTVT.

This clone was detected once. The chain combines TRBV29-1 with TRBJ1-1; D is possibly TRBD1 (5 bases). This CDR3 is 14 amino acids long. Germline V CDR1 and CDR2: SQVTM, ANQGSEA. V was trimmed by 4 bases and J by 4 bases, leaving 16 bases between them. The CDR3 here is CSVVLGRVGTEAFF. The DNA for the CDR3 is TGCAGCGTTGTGTTGGGCAGGGTCGGCACTGAAGCTTTCTTT.

The V and J genes are TRBV30 and TRBJ1-2; D perhaps matches TRBD1 (5 bases). The germline V and J ends were trimmed by 4 bases and 5 bases, with 11 bases remaining between them. CDR3 length: 12 amino acids. Germline CDR1 GTSNPN, CDR2 SVGIG (reference sequence). This CDR3 reads CAWTYQGYGYTF. The CDR3 region has the DNA TGTGCCTGGACCTACCAGGGATATGGCTACACCTTC.

The chain combines TRBV4-1 with TRBJ2-7, with 13 bases that match TRBD2. CDR1 and CDR2 (germline): MGHRA, YSYEKL. V was clipped by 5 bases and J by 6 bases; unmatched bases: 7. The length of the CDR3 is 15 residues. This chain's CDR3 is CASSRTSGSRGEQYF. The CDR3, as DNA: TGCGCCAGCAGCAGGACTAGCGGGAGCCGCGGCGAGCAGTACTTC.

The chain joins TRBV5-5 to TRBJ2-5; TRBD2 might be the D (6 bases). The germline V gene encodes CDR1 SGHKS and CDR2 YYEKEE (reference sequence). The CDR3 loop spans 15 amino acids. V dropped 4 bases and J dropped 1 base, with 14 bases sitting between them. The CDR3 region is CASSRTGTVQETQYF. The DNA for the CDR3 is TGTGCCAGCAGCCGTACTGGGACTGTCCAAGAGACCCAGTACTTC.

This clone has just one count. J is TRBJ2-7 and V is TRBV10-3; 9 bases are shared with TRBD1. The CDR3 is 15 amino acids. From germline, CDR1 is ENHRY and CDR2 SYGVKD. J was trimmed by 4 bases and V by 3 bases; bases with no gene match: 7. The CDR3 DNA is TGTGCCATCAGTGATGAGGACAGGGGAGGGTACGAGCAGTACTTC. Protein sequence: CAISDEDRGGYEQYF.

A word on this clone: Other DNA sequences in the sample encode the same CDR3. CDR3 region: CASSLGNEQFF. In DNA form, the CDR3 reads TGTGCCAGCAGTTTGGGTAATGAGCAGTTCTTC. V and J are TRBV6-5 and TRBJ2-1; no firm D call. Trimming took 4 bases from V and 7 from J, leaving 5 bases between them. Per germline, CDR1 MNHEY and CDR2 SVGAGI. The CDR3 is 11 amino acids.

The rearrangement links TRBV9 to TRBJ2-6, with D possibly being TRBD1 (6 bases). There are 19 residues in the CDR3. With 0 bases removed from V and 0 bases from J, the gap between germline ends came to 16 bases. Germline loops: CDR1 SGDLS, CDR2 YYNGEE. Written as DNA, the CDR3 is TGTGCCAGCAGCGTAGAGAGGTCAGGGGCCTTCTCTGGGGCCAACGTCCTGACTTTC. This codes for CASSVERSGAFSGANVLTF.

As regards this clone: Other nucleotide sequences from this sample produce the same CDR3. The rearrangement uses TRBV19 and TRBJ2-3, with D perhaps matching TRBD1 (6 bases). This CDR3 spans 14 amino acids. The ends were cut back, 7 bases at V and 0 bases at J, with 11 bases in the middle. The germline V gene encodes CDR1 LNHDA and CDR2 SQIVND (reference sequence). The CDR3 reads CASTRTVSTDTQYF. The CDR3 region has the DNA TGTGCCAGTACCCGGACAGTTAGCACAGATACGCAGTATTTT.